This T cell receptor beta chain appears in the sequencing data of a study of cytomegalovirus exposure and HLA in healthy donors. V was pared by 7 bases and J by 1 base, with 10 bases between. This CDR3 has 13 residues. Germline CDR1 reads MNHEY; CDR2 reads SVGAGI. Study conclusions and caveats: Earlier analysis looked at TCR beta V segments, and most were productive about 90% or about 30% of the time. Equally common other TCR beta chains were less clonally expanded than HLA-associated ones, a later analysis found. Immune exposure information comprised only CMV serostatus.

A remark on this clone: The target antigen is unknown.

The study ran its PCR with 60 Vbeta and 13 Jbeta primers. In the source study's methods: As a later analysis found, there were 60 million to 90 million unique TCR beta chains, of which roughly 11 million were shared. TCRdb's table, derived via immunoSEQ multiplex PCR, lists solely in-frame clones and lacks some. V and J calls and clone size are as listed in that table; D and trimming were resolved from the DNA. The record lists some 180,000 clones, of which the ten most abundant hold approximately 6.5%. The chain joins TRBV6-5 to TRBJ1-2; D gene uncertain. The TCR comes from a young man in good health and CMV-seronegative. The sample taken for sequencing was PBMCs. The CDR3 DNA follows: TGTGCCAGCACCCCACTTGATAACTATGGCTACACCTTC. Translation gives CASTPLDNYGYTF.